What follows are 14 T cell receptor beta chains derived from one specimen sequenced in a study of blood T cell repertoires in COVID-19. Profiling relied on immunoSEQ multiplex PCR, and the TCRdb table lists in-frame clones only, not all of them. Among 100,000 to 150,000 clones listed, about 80% were seen once. Sequencing was performed on PBMCs or T cells enriched from blood (not recorded which). The receptors originated from a man aged 35-49 years with acute COVID-19.

The chain carries TRBV27 and TRBJ2-1, with 16 positions matching TRBD2. CDR1 is MNHEY and CDR2 is SMNVEV in the germline V gene (reference sequence). J lost 1 base, V lost 4 bases, and 13 bases had no gene match. This CDR3 spans 21 amino acids. This CDR3 reads CASSYHSIGTSGRGSYNEQFF. For the CDR3, the DNA is TGTGCCAGCAGTTATCACTCGATCGGGACTAGCGGGAGGGGATCCTACAATGAGCAGTTCTTC.

The chain is built from TRBV15 and TRBJ1-1; D is uncertain. Germline CDR1 and CDR2: LNHNV and YYDKDF (reference sequence). The CDR3 contains 12 residues. Trimming took 1 base from V and 5 from J, leaving 5 bases between them. CDR3 loop: CATSRGGTEAFF. Written as DNA, the CDR3 is TGTGCCACCAGCAGAGGAGGTACTGAAGCTTTCTTT.

The gene calls are TRBV14 and TRBJ2-7; D is possibly TRBD2 (5 bases). The CDR3 covers 12 residues. The ends were cut back, 2 bases at V and 8 bases at J, with 10 bases in the middle. In germline, CDR1 is SGHDN, CDR2 FVKESK. The CDR3 nucleotides read TGTGCCAGCAGCCAAACCTCCGGGAAGCAGTACTTC. Translating gives CASSQTSGKQYF.

The V and J genes are TRBV25-1 and TRBJ2-5; 8 bases match TRBD1. Unmatched junction bases numbered 4, after V lost 8 bases and J lost 5 bases. CDR1 and CDR2 (germline): MGHDK, SYGVNS. The CDR3 sequence is 12 residues long. The CDR3 here is CASDRGAETQYF. For the CDR3, the DNA is TGTGCCAGCGACAGGGGCGCGGAGACCCAGTACTTC.

This clone has only one observation. The chain employs TRBV19 and TRBJ1-1, with D hard to call. The CDR3 is 12 residues long. Trimming pared 9 bases from V and 1 base from J, leaving 9 bases between. Per germline, CDR1 LNHDA and CDR2 SQIVND (reference sequence). The CDR3 sequence is CASARRNTEAFF. The CDR3 region has the DNA TGTGCCAGCGCACGGAGGAACACTGAAGCTTTCTTT.

For the CDR3, the DNA is TGTGCCAGCAGCCAAGTTAGCGGGCCCTCCTACAATGAGCAGTTCTTC. Encoded protein: CASSQVSGPSYNEQFF. This sequence joins TRBV3-1 (or the pseudogene TRBV3-2) and TRBJ2-1, with TRBD2 matching 7 bases. CDR1 and CDR2 from the germline V gene are LGHDT and YNNKEL (reference sequence). The CDR3 has 16 residues. V shed 1 base, J shed 0 bases, and the junction held 3 bases outside the gene matches.

The chain combines TRBV27 with TRBJ2-6, with D tentatively TRBD1 (5 bases). This CDR3 has 21 amino acids. In germline, CDR1 is MNHEY, CDR2 SMNVEV (reference sequence). The V end lost 1 base, the J end lost 0 bases, and 22 bases lay between the germline ends. CDR3 sequence (DNA): TGTGCCAGCAGTTTATGGATAGTCCGGACACCCTCCCCCTCTGGGGCCAACGTCCTGACTTTC. Amino acid sequence: CASSLWIVRTPSPSGANVLTF. Complete variable domain (other parts from reference TRBV27 and TRBJ2-6): EAQVTQNPRYLITVTGKKLTVTCSQNMNHEYMSWYRQDPGLGLRQIYYSMNVEVTDKGDVPEGYKVSRKEKRNFPLILESPSPNQTSLYFCASSLWIVRTPSPSGANVLTFGAGSRLTVL.

The chain combines TRBV9 with TRBJ2-7, with 12 nucleotides matching TRBD2. Germline CDR1 and CDR2: SGDLS and YYNGEE. This CDR3 region has 16 residues. J lost 3 bases, V lost 2 bases, and 6 bases had no gene match. In DNA, the CDR3 is TGTGCCAGCAGCGTTTCCGGACTAGCGGGGTACTACGAGCAGTACTTC. Its protein is CASSVSGLAGYYEQYF. Full variable domain (missing parts from reference TRBV9 and TRBJ2-7): DSGVTQTPKHLITATGQRVTLRCSPRSGDLSVYWYQQSLDQGLQFLIQYYNGEERAKGNILERFSAQQFPDLHSELNLSSLELGDSALYFCASSVSGLAGYYEQYFGPGTRLTVT.

This chain links TRBV23-1 with TRBJ1-2; TRBD1 matches at 7 bases. TRBV23-1 is treated as an ORF (open reading frame) with a function not yet certain. V lost 5 bases, J lost 6 bases, and 9 bases stayed unmatched. The CDR3 contains 14 residues. CDR3 DNA: TGCGCCAGCAGTGGATTTAAGGGGGCAGATGGCTACACCTTC. This encodes CASSGFKGADGYTF.

The chain joins TRBV28 to TRBJ1-2; a weak D match, TRBD1 (6 bases). Germline V gives CDR1 MDHEN, CDR2 SYDVKM. CDR3 length: 14 amino acids. Trimming took off 2 bases at V and 2 bases at J, with 9 bases between the two ends. CDR3 nucleotide sequence: TGTGCCAGCAGTTTAGGGGGGGCCAACTATGGCTACACCTTC. It specifies CASSLGGANYGYTF.

The chain links TRBV27 to TRBJ1-1, with no clear D. The CDR3 extends over 15 amino acids. Germline V gene data show CDR1 as MNHEY and CDR2 as SMNVEV (reference sequence). V gave up 10 bases and J gave up 1 base, with 19 bases separating them. CDR3 DNA: TGTGCCACCGTCCTTTCCGGGAGGGAGAACACTGAAGCTTTCTTT. This encodes CATVLSGRENTEAFF.

This sequence joins TRBV18 and TRBJ1-3; D remains ambiguous. Germline CDR1 KGHSH, CDR2 LQKENI. Trimming stripped 2 bases from V and 4 bases from J, with 12 bases between. The CDR3 covers 15 residues. The CDR3 protein is CASSPTESGGNTIYF. CDR3 bases: TGTGCCAGCTCACCAACGGAGAGTGGAGGAAACACCATATATTTT.

The chain is built from TRBV19 and TRBJ2-3, with D possibly being TRBD2 (6 bases). The ends were cut back, 6 bases at V and 6 bases at J, with 13 bases in the middle. The CDR3 spans 13 residues. In germline, CDR1 is LNHDA, CDR2 SQIVND (reference sequence). The CDR3 DNA reads as TGTGCCAGTAGCCGCCTGGAGGGGGATACGCAGTATTTT. Protein product: CASSRLEGDTQYF. The full variable domain, with the rest looked up from reference TRBV19 and TRBJ2-3, is DGGITQSPKYLFRKEGQNVTLSCEQNLNHDAMYWYRQDPGQGLRLIYYSQIVNDFQKGDIAEGYSVSREKKESFPLTVTSAQKNPTAFYLCASSRLEGDTQYFGPGTRLTVL.

CDR3 sequence (DNA): TGCGCCAGCAGCTTGGGGCTTCAACTAGCGGGAGGGCCAGATACGCAGTATTTT. It translates to CASSLGLQLAGGPDTQYF. This sequence joins TRBV5-1 and TRBJ2-3; 13 positions match TRBD2. This CDR3 has 18 amino acids. CDR1 SGHRS and CDR2 YFSETQ come from the germline V gene. J lost 4 bases, V lost 0 bases, and 8 bases had no gene match.